This is a list of T cell receptor beta chains from one sample in a study of prognosis after radiotherapy for stage I lung cancer. One entry per CDR3 protein, called by TCRdb with MiXCR from the multiplex PCR reads. The sample lists around 16,000 distinct CDR3 sequences; around 40% were seen once. Sample: PBMCs, taken before or after stereotactic body radiation therapy (not recorded which). These receptor sequences come from a donor older than 45 with non-small cell lung cancer. Each CDR3 is given with its conserved first and last residue. The D gene is left open where the match is weak. Clone sizes are given selectively: once, few, many, or a class where the clone is expanded.

v_call,d_call,clone_size,j_call,cdr3_nt,cdr3_aa
TRBV19,.,medium-sized,TRBJ2-2,TGTGCCAGTAGTCTCTCGTCCACCGGGGAGCTGTTTTTT,CASSLSSTGELFF
TRBV19,TRBD2,.,TRBJ2-1,TGTGCCAGTATGACTAGCGGGACCTCGTTCTTC,CASMTSGTSFF
TRBV6-1,TRBD2,.,TRBJ2-2,TGTGCCAGCAGGTCCGGACTAGCGGGAGCCAAAAACACCGGGGAGCTGTTTTTT,CASRSGLAGAKNTGELFF
TRBV7-9,.,.,TRBJ2-7,TGTGCCAGCAGCTCACACTACTACGAGCAGTACTTC,CASSSHYYEQYF
TRBV9,.,many,TRBJ2-3,TGTGCCAGCAGCGTAAGGTCAGATACGCAGTATTTT,CASSVRSDTQYF
TRBV5-1,.,medium-sized,TRBJ1-6,TGCGCCAGCAGCTTGAAGGCCGGAATTGGTTCACCCCTCCACTTT,CASSLKAGIGSPLHF
TRBV20-1,TRBD1,many,TRBJ1-5,TGCAGTGCTAGAGAGGACAGGGAGAATCAGCCCCAGCATTTT,CSAREDRENQPQHF
TRBV9,TRBD1,many,TRBJ1-5,TGTGCCAGCAGCCGGACAGGGTACAATCAGCCCCAGCATTTT,CASSRTGYNQPQHF
TRBV20-1,.,many,TRBJ2-7,TGCAGTGCTAGACAGGGAGATCTCGACGAGCAGTACTTC,CSARQGDLDEQYF
TRBV3-1,TRBD2,many,TRBJ2-1,TGTGCCAGCAGCCAAGATTGGCGGGGGTACAATGAGCAGTTCTTC,CASSQDWRGYNEQFF
TRBV6-2/TRBV6-3,.,medium-sized,TRBJ2-7,TGTGCCAGCAGTTACTCGTGGGGGAACTACGAGCAGTACTTC,CASSYSWGNYEQYF
TRBV20-1,.,many,TRBJ2-7,TGCAGTGCAAGTCGTCTCATCGGGACACCCTACGAGCAGTACTTC,CSASRLIGTPYEQYF
TRBV11-2,TRBD2,once,TRBJ2-7,TGTACCAGCAGCTTAGGGACTAGCCACTACGAGCAGTACTTC,CTSSLGTSHYEQYF
TRBV5-6,.,.,TRBJ1-1,TGTGCCAGCAGCGTCCTACACTTGAACACTGAAGCTTTCTTT,CASSVLHLNTEAFF
TRBV7-2,TRBD1,many,TRBJ1-3,TGTGCCAGCAGCTTAGCACAGGGGGCTGCTGGAAACACCATATATTTT,CASSLAQGAAGNTIYF
TRBV6-1,.,medium-sized,TRBJ2-7,TGTGCCAGCAGAGTAGCGGCGTCCTACGAGCAGTACTTC,CASRVAASYEQYF
TRBV6-4,.,.,TRBJ2-2,TGTGCCACCTTGTGTGGGTACGACACCGCGGATCTGTTTTTT,CATLCGYDTADLFF